The TCR beta chain under discussion was sequenced for a study of CD8 T cells in Susac syndrome. When the RNA was reverse transcribed, random hexamers were used with an input of 0.5 to 1 ug. From the immunoSEQ multiplex PCR reads, TCRdb called clonotypes with MiXCR, one entry per CDR3 protein. The sample yields some 200,000 distinct CDR3 sequences, roughly 95% seen once. The V gene's germline CDR1 is LGHDT and CDR2 YNNKEL (reference sequence). The CDR3 totals 15 residues. V was clipped by 1 base and J by 1 base, with 11 bases between them. This TCR was recovered from a human donor with multiple sclerosis. The specimen sequenced was CD4+ T cells from PBMCs. The chain uses TRBV3-1 and TRBJ2-7; possible D gene TRBD1, 5 bases. The CDR3 region is CASSQGLGVSYEQYF. CDR3 DNA: TGTGCCAGCAGCCAAGGGCTAGGGGTATCCTACGAGCAGTACTTC.